This T cell receptor beta chain was recovered during a study of blood T cells in healthy people across ages. Germline CDR1 MGHRA, CDR2 YSYEKL. This CDR3 spans 15 amino acids. Trimming cost V 1 base and J 4 bases, with 13 bases left between them. Using a J-beta primer mix together with a sample-barcoded 5' primer, a second PCR was run for roughly 6 to 11 cycles. TCRdb itself ran the 5' RACE reads through MiXCR, one entry per CDR3 protein. This sample has around 1.1 million distinct CDR3 sequences, with approximately 38% found just once. V is TRBV4-1 and J is TRBJ1-2; D uncertain. The source is a man aged 18-30 years in good health. Sample: blood. The CDR3 loop is CASSQVISAGYGYTF. Written as DNA, the CDR3 is TGCGCCAGCAGCCAAGTTATCTCCGCGGGCTATGGCTACACCTTC.